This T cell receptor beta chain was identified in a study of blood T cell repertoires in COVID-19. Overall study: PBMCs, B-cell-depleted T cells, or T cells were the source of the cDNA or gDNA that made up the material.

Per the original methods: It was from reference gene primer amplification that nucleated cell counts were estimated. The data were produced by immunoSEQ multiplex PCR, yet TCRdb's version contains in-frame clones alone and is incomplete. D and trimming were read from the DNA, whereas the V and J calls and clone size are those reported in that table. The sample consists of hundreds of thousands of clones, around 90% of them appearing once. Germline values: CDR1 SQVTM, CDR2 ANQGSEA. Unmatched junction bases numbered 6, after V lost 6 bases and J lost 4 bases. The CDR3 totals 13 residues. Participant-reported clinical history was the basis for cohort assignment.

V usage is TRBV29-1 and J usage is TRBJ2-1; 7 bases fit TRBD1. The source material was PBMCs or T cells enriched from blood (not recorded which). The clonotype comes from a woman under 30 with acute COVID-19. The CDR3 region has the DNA TGCAGCGTGACAGGGTCCGGTTACAATGAGCAGTTCTTC. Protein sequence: CSVTGSGYNEQFF.